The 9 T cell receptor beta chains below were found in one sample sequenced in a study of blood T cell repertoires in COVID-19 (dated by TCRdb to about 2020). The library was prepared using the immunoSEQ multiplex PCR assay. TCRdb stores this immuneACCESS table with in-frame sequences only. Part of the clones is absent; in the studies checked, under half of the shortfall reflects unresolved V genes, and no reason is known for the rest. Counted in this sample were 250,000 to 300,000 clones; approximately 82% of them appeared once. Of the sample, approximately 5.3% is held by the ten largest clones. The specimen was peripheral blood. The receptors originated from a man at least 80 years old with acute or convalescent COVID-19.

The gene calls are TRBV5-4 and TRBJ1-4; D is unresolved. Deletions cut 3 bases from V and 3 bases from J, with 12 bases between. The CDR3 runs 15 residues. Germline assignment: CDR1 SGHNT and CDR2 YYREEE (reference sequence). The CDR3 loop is CASSSNAGSNEKLFF. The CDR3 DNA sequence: TGTGCCAGCAGCTCGAACGCGGGATCTAATGAAAAACTGTTTTTT.

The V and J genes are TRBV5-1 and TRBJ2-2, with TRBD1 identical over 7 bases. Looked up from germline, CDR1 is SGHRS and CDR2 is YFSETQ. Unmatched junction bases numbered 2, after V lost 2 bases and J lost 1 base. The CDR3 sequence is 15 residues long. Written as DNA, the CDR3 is TGCGCCAGCAGCTTCGGGACAGTGAACACCGGGGAGCTGTTTTTT. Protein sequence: CASSFGTVNTGELFF.

The CDR3 spells CASSLVTSSGGNEQFF. As DNA, the CDR3 is TGTGCCAGCAGCTTAGTGACTAGCAGCGGCGGGAATGAGCAGTTCTTC. V and J are TRBV7-9 and TRBJ2-1; 7 nucleotides match TRBD2. The CDR3 runs 16 residues. Germline loops: CDR1 SEHNR, CDR2 FQNEAQ (reference sequence). Trimming at V came to 1 base and at J to 7 bases, leaving 10 bases not matched to a gene.

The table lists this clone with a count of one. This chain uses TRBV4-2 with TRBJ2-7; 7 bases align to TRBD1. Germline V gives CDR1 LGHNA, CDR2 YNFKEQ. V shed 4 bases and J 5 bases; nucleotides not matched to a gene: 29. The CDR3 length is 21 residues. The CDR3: CASSRLVPGQWPRTRHDEQYF. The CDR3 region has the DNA TGTGCCAGCAGCCGGTTAGTCCCGGGACAGTGGCCGAGAACCCGTCACGACGAGCAGTACTTC.

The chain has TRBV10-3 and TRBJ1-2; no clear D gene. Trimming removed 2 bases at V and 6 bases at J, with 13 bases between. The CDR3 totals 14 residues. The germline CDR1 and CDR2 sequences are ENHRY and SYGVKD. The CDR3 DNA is TGTGCCATCAGTGAGCCCCCCAGGTTGGATGGCTACACCTTC. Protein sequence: CAISEPPRLDGYTF.

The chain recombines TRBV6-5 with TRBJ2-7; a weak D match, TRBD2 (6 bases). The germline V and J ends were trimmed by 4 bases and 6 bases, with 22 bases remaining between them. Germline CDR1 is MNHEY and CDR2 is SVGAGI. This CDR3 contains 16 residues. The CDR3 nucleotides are TGTGCCAGCAGTTCCCCCGGCCCCGGGGGAAGGGGCGAGCAGTACTTC. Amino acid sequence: CASSSPGPGGRGEQYF.

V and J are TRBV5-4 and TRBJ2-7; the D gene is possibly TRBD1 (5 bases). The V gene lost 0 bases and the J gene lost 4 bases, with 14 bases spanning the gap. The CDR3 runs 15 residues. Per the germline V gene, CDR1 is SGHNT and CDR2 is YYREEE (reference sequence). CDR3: CASSLVAGARYEQYF. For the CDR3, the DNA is TGTGCCAGCAGCTTGGTGGCTGGGGCCCGTTACGAGCAGTACTTC.

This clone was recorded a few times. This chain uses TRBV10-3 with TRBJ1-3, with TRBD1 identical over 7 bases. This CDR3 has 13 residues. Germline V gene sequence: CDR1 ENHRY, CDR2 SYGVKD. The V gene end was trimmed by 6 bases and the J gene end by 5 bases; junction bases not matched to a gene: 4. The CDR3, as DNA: TGTGCCATCAGCGAGACAGGGAGAAACACCATATATTTT. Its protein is CAISETGRNTIYF.

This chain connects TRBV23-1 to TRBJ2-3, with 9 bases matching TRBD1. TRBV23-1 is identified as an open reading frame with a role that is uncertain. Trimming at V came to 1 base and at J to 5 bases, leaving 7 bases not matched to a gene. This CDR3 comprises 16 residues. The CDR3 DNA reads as TGCGCCAGCAGTCAATGGGGGACAGGGAATATAGATACGCAGTATTTT. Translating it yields CASSQWGTGNIDTQYF.